What follows are 3 T cell receptor beta chains derived from one specimen sequenced in a study of blood T cell repertoires in COVID-19. The assay was immunoSEQ multiplex PCR, and TCRdb's table has in-frame clones only and misses some. The data show some 370,000 clones, 85% to 90% seen once. Sequences were obtained from peripheral blood. These receptors came from a man younger than 35 with active or convalescent COVID-19.

This clone was detected only once. This chain uses TRBV9 with TRBJ1-3; a possible D gene is TRBD1 (5 bases). V was pared by 3 bases and J by 4 bases, with 20 bases between. Germline loops: CDR1 SGDLS, CDR2 YYNGEE. The CDR3 covers 17 residues. CDR3 nucleotides: TGTGCCAGCAGCGCTGTGGAGACAGCTAAGCGAGGAAACACCATATATTTT. As protein: CASSAVETAKRGNTIYF.

Comments on this clone: Relative to the germline gene, one junction end is altered; a read error may explain this. The genes are TRBV7-9 and TRBJ2-6; 10 bases agree with TRBD1. The CDR3 has 16 amino acids. Germline CDR1 is SEHNR and CDR2 is FQNEAQ (reference sequence). The CDR3 sequence: CASSLGTGAGANVLTF. CDR3 DNA sequence: TGTGCCAGCAGCTTGGGGACAGGGGCTGGGGCCAACGTGCTGACTTTC.

The chain has TRBV6-6 and TRBJ2-2; a weak D match, TRBD1 (6 bases). The CDR3 contains 15 residues. Per germline, CDR1 MNHNY and CDR2 SVGAGI (reference sequence). The V and J ends lost 2 bases and 3 bases respectively, with 10 bases between them. CDR3 nucleotide sequence: TGTGCCAGCAGTTACCCAGGGGAACACACCGGGGAGCTGTTTTTT. It encodes CASSYPGEHTGELFF.